Listed below are T cell receptor beta chains from one sample, sequenced in a study of regulatory T cells in long-lasting Graves disease. TCRdb re-called the multiplex PCR reads through MiXCR, storing one row per CDR3 protein. The sample lists a few hundred thousand distinct CDR3 sequences, 20% to 25% occurring once. Material: peripheral blood mononuclear cells (PBMCs), obtained when the disease was refractory, from a patient treated with antithyroid drugs. The receptor set was obtained from a woman aged 35 to 49 with Graves disease. Both conserved end residues are part of each CDR3.

V | CDR3
TRBV29-1 | CSGGGQGSEQYF
TRBV30 | CAWRFYNEQFF
TRBV24-1 | CATQSTGGRTEAFF
TRBV28 | CASSPGQGARKLFF
TRBV25-1 | CASSESRDIFQPQHF
TRBV27 | CASRRRDRGHEQYF
TRBV12-3/TRBV12-4 | CASSLELEAFF
TRBV15 | CATSRDGSGHGANVLTF
TRBV27 | CASSRRSGTGYHEQYF
TRBV9 | CASSAEDRDPGELFF
TRBV5-4 | CASSLSGKTQYF
TRBV28 | CASRSGSSYNEQFF
TRBV12-3/TRBV12-4 | CASRMPGQGATGELFF
TRBV6-2/TRBV6-3 | CATSGGLGNQPQHF
TRBV15 | CATSRDGLAGRSPLHF
TRBV19 | CASSRQGRVNTEAFF
TRBV11-2 | CASSPRTPGMAQYF
TRBV15 | CATSREPPSGPNTGELFF
TRBV20-1 | CSASRGDNSPLHF
TRBV15 | CATSPPPRSSDQPQHF
TRBV7-6 | CASSLPRTLFASETQYF
TRBV28 | CASNPDRGLVYEQYF
TRBV5-1 | CASSLGQPRTEQYF
TRBV12-3/TRBV12-4 | CASSKKGTGTGNTIYF
TRBV19 | CASSILGLADSKNEQFF
TRBV7-7 | CASSLAGPGTGGGNQPQHF
TRBV12-3/TRBV12-4 | CASQGTGDTGELFF
TRBV15 | CATSTTGAGANVLTF
TRBV24-1 | CATSDRRGGSHNEQFF
TRBV7-9 | CASSPRGDSYEQYF
TRBV25-1 | CASSEYRVIGDTIYF
TRBV6-5 | CASSFDRGSGTQYF
TRBV15 | CATSRDRLAGEAWNEQYF
TRBV29-1 | CSVRDFSGNTIYF
TRBV9 | CASSVGGGTETQYF
TRBV7-9 | CASSYPFGSQGETQYF
TRBV27 | CASRRVGSKQETQYF
TRBV7-9 | CASGADYQETQYF
TRBV7-9 | CASSLMRLAGAGELFF
TRBV11-3 | CASSLTAIGAGGDYNEQFF
TRBV20-1 | CSARGSTSGRVGDEQYF
TRBV15 | CATSRFPGLAGGEQFF
TRBV11-3 | CASSDRGTNGGELFF
TRBV15 | CATSPGRSSGNTIYF
TRBV11-2 | CASSPLRHFYGYTF
TRBV30 | CAWSVVGGYEQYF
TRBV27 | CASSFDRDTPWGYTF
TRBV2 | CASSDDGQGWELFF
TRBV6-1 | CASSPGLSFYEQYF